A single sample gave rise to the 16 T cell receptor beta chains below, sequenced in a study of blood T cell repertoires in COVID-19. Here immunoSEQ multiplex PCR was the method, and the copy in TCRdb shows in-frame clones only, minus some. The table records a few hundred thousand clones, more than 70% of them present only once. The sample comprised peripheral blood. These TCRs come from a woman between 50 and 59 years old with COVID-19, enrolled during active disease.

The chain combines TRBV20-1 with TRBJ1-1, with TRBD1 as a possible D gene (5 bases). CDR3 size: 11 residues. The germline CDR1 and CDR2 sequences are DFQATT and SNEGSKA (reference sequence). Between the trimmed V and J ends, which lost 5 bases and 5 bases, there was a span of 9 bases. DNA of the CDR3: TGCAGTGCTGGACCAGGGACTGAAGCTTTCTTT. Amino acids: CSAGPGTEAFF.

This clone was seen only once. The chain has TRBV10-3 and TRBJ2-1; possibly TRBD1 for D (6 bases). CDR1 ENHRY and CDR2 SYGVKD come from the germline V gene. V lost 0 bases, J lost 1 base, and 19 bases lay in between. The CDR3 spans 19 residues. The CDR3 here is CAISESGQSLSRSYNEQFF. In nucleotides, the CDR3 is TGTGCCATCAGTGAGTCCGGACAGTCCCTGTCGAGATCCTACAATGAGCAGTTCTTC.

The chain uses TRBV15 and TRBJ2-7, with a possible D match to TRBD2 (6 bases). Germline CDR1 LNHNV, CDR2 YYDKDF (reference sequence). This CDR3 comprises 14 residues. The V end lost 5 bases, the J end lost 3 bases, and 14 bases lay between the germline ends. As DNA, the CDR3 is TGTGCCACCAGCCGATCGGGACTCTTCTACGAGCAGTACTTC. Its protein product is CATSRSGLFYEQYF.

Points on this clone: This same CDR3 is encoded by further DNA sequences in the sample. This chain links TRBV30 with TRBJ1-3, with a possible D match to TRBD1 (5 bases). Trimming pared 0 bases from V and 4 bases from J, leaving 7 bases between. Per germline, CDR1 GTSNPN and CDR2 SVGIG (reference sequence). The CDR3 has 13 residues. CDR3 sequence (DNA): TGTGCCTGGAGTGTAGGACAAGGAAACACCATATATTTT. This sequence encodes CAWSVGQGNTIYF.

A single count supports this clone. V is TRBV28 and J is TRBJ1-5, with D possibly being TRBD1 (5 bases). CDR1 MDHEN and CDR2 SYDVKM come from the germline V gene. The V and J ends lost 7 bases and 0 bases respectively, with 19 bases between them. The CDR3 contains 17 residues. Written as DNA, the CDR3 is TGTGCCAGCAACACAGGTCTCGGCTCTTATAGCAATCAGCCCCAGCATTTT. Translating it yields CASNTGLGSYSNQPQHF.

The J gene is TRBJ2-1, the V gene TRBV6-5; 10 bases line up with TRBD2. The CDR3 runs to 14 residues. The germline CDR1 and CDR2 sequences are MNHEY and SVGAGI. V shed 8 bases, J shed 10 bases, and the junction held 11 bases outside the gene matches. CDR3 in amino acids: CASQSSGGIGEQFF. CDR3 DNA: TGTGCCAGCCAATCTAGCGGGGGTATCGGGGAGCAGTTCTTC.

The chain couples TRBV27 to TRBJ1-4; D gene uncertain. The CDR3 spans 15 residues. Trimming left V 4 bases short and J 6 bases short, with 15 bases between. Germline V gives CDR1 MNHEY, CDR2 SMNVEV (reference sequence). The chain's CDR3 is CASSSGFRRDEKLFF. The CDR3 bases are TGTGCCAGCAGTTCGGGATTCAGGCGGGATGAAAAACTGTTTTTT.

The chain links TRBV19 to TRBJ2-4, with a tentative D call TRBD2 (6 bases). The V gene's germline CDR1 is LNHDA and CDR2 SQIVND (reference sequence). V was clipped by 2 bases and J by 6 bases, with 11 bases between them. This CDR3 is 14 amino acids long. The CDR3 sequence: CASSIMISGNIQYF. In DNA, the CDR3 is TGTGCCAGTAGTATAATGATTAGCGGAAACATTCAGTACTTC.

This clone showed up just a few times. V is TRBV2 and J is TRBJ2-2; TRBD1 matches 10 bases. This CDR3 has 15 amino acids. Unmatched junction bases numbered 5, after V lost 5 bases and J lost 5 bases. Germline CDR1 SNHLY, CDR2 FYNNEI. In DNA form, the CDR3 reads TGTGCCAGCAGTCGACAGGGGGCGCGTACCGGGGAGCTGTTTTTT. It yields the protein CASSRQGARTGELFF.

This clone was observed a few times. The V call is TRBV3-1 (or the pseudogene TRBV3-2), the J call TRBJ2-2; TRBD2 matches 12 bases. J lost 2 bases, V lost 4 bases, and 2 bases had no gene match. Germline CDR1 is LGHDT and CDR2 is YNNKEL (reference sequence). The length of the CDR3 is 16 residues. The CDR3 DNA reads TGTGCCAGCAGCCGGACTAGCGGGGTCAACACCGGGGAGCTGTTTTTT. Its protein is CASSRTSGVNTGELFF.

V and J are TRBV2 and TRBJ2-2; 11 nucleotides align to TRBD2. With 7 bases clipped from V and 0 bases from J, the junction kept 4 bases outside the gene matches. The CDR3 spans 16 residues. CDR1 is SNHLY and CDR2 is FYNNEI in the germline V gene. The CDR3 sequence is CASNLAGGPNTGELFF. CDR3 DNA sequence: TGTGCCAGCAACCTAGCGGGGGGTCCGAACACCGGGGAGCTGTTTTTT.

This clone turned up a few times. The chain carries TRBV7-8 and TRBJ1-4, with a weak D call TRBD1 (5 bases). The CDR3 contains 16 residues. V gave up 4 bases and J gave up 0 bases, with 12 bases separating them. Germline CDR1 is SGHVS and CDR2 is FQNEAQ. The CDR3 here is CASSSGRRATNEKLFF. For the CDR3, the DNA is TGTGCCAGCAGCTCAGGGAGGCGAGCAACTAATGAAAAACTGTTTTTT.

The chain is built from TRBV27 and TRBJ1-5, with D tentatively TRBD1 (6 bases). CDR1 is MNHEY, CDR2 SMNVEV, per germline (reference sequence). The CDR3 is 14 amino acids. Trimming pared 6 bases from V and 3 bases from J, leaving 12 bases between. The CDR3 DNA reads as TGTGCCAGCAGGATACAGGGAAACAATCAGCCCCAGCATTTT. Translation gives CASRIQGNNQPQHF.

V is TRBV7-9 and J is TRBJ1-2; D is uncertain. This CDR3 has 14 residues. CDR1 and CDR2 (germline): SEHNR, FQNEAQ (reference sequence). The V gene lost 2 bases and the J gene lost 4 bases, with 11 bases spanning the gap. CDR3 residues: CASSLSSGAYGYTF. As DNA, the CDR3 is TGTGCCAGCAGCTTATCATCCGGAGCCTATGGCTACACCTTC.

The rearrangement joins TRBV6-4 to TRBJ1-1; D remains ambiguous. Trimming removed 3 bases from V and 1 base from J, with 9 bases in between. The germline V gene has CDR1 MRHNA and CDR2 SNTAGT. This CDR3 region has 14 residues. CDR3 nucleotides: TGTGCCAGCAGTGAATCCCCATGGAACACTGAAGCTTTCTTT. This translates into CASSESPWNTEAFF.

The chain couples TRBV5-1 to TRBJ2-3; D is uncertain. Looked up from germline, CDR1 is SGHRS and CDR2 is YFSETQ. V lost 5 bases and J lost 2, with 12 bases in between. CDR3 length: 14 residues. CDR3 region: CASRELPATDTQYF. CDR3 nucleotides: TGCGCCAGCAGGGAGCTGCCCGCCACAGATACGCAGTATTTT.